This TCR beta chain derives from a study of tumour-infiltrating T cells in Burkitt lymphoma. Background on the study: Productive clonality predicted overall and progression-free survival.

The data were produced by immunoSEQ multiplex PCR, yet TCRdb's version contains in-frame clones alone and is incomplete. The sample has some 4,300 clones, roughly 17% seen once. This clone was seen a few times. In germline, CDR1 is KGHSH, CDR2 LQKENI. The V and J ends lost 6 bases and 5 bases respectively, with 14 bases between them. The length of the CDR3 is 15 residues. Sequencing used tumor tissue. V is TRBV18 and J is TRBJ1-6, with D perhaps matching TRBD1 (6 bases). This TCR was sampled from a human donor with diffuse large B-cell lymphoma. Some clones in this sample may be carry-over from other donors' samples. The CDR3 region is CASSQGRTDNSPLHF. The CDR3 DNA follows: TGTGCCAGCTCCCAAGGCCGGACAGATAATTCACCCCTCCACTTT.